A selection of T cell receptor beta chains follows, all from one sample in a study of blood T cell repertoires in COVID-19. TCRdb's copy holds only in-frame clones and misses some; the assay was immunoSEQ multiplex PCR. Of more than 100,000 clones detected, around 90% appear once; the ten largest clones hold over 15%. Input material: peripheral blood. All receptors derive from an elderly woman in a cohort sampled during active COVID-19. CDR3s include the opening cysteine and the closing phenylalanine or tryptophan. D genes are given only for firm matches. The size of a clone is reported for some rows only, either as once, few or many, or as a class for expanded clones.

>TRBJ2-4|TRBD2|TRBV5-1|once
CASSPSPAGGQNIQYF
TGCGCCAGCAGCCCGTCCCCGGCGGGAGGTCAAAACATTCAGTACTTC
>TRBJ2-1|-|TRBV19|-
CASSIGRAYNEQFF
TGTGCCAGTAGTATAGGGCGGGCCTACAATGAGCAGTTCTTC
>TRBJ1-5|TRBD1|TRBV7-2|-
CASSLATGVRNQPQHF
TGTGCCAGCAGCTTAGCAACAGGGGTCCGGAATCAGCCCCAGCATTTT
>TRBJ2-7|-|TRBV30|-
CAWSAPVRNRGDYEQYF
TGTGCCTGGAGTGCCCCCGTGAGGAATCGGGGAGATTACGAGCAGTACTTC
>TRBJ1-6|-|TRBV27|once
CASSLGGQVNSPLHF
TGTGCCAGCAGTTTGGGGGGTCAGGTTAATTCACCCCTCCACTTT
>TRBJ2-7|TRBD2|TRBV4-2|once
CASSQDLRGTYEQYF
TGTGCCAGCAGCCAAGATTTGCGGGGGACCTACGAGCAGTACTTC
>TRBJ1-5|TRBD1|TRBV28|-
CASSRPPGQGPLSNQPQHF
TGTGCCAGCAGCCGCCCCCCGGGACAGGGGCCCCTGAGCAATCAGCCTCAGCATTTT
>TRBJ2-1|-|TRBV6-5|-
CASSYGGLSSYNEQFF
TGTGCCAGCAGTTACGGCGGACTCAGCTCCTACAATGAGCAGTTCTTC
>TRBJ2-7|TRBD2|TRBV6-2/TRBV6-3|-
CASSSGLAGVAYF
TGTGCCAGCAGTAGCGGACTAGCGGGAGTGGCGTACTTC
>TRBJ1-1|-|TRBV13|-
CASSKRLPGSEAFF
TGTGCCAGCAGTAAAAGACTACCGGGGTCTGAAGCTTTCTTT
>TRBJ2-1|-|TRBV5-1|-
CASSSQGHEQFF
TGCGCCAGCAGCTCTCAGGGGCATGAGCAGTTCTTC
>TRBJ1-1|-|TRBV19|-
CASSPRGGRSMNTEAFF
TGTGCCAGTAGCCCCCGCGGAGGCAGGAGTATGAACACTGAAGCTTTCTTT
>TRBJ2-6|TRBD1|TRBV10-3|-
CATGTGSNVLTF
TGTGCCACCGGGACAGGGTCTAACGTCCTGACTTTC
>TRBJ2-7|TRBD2|TRBV6-2/TRBV6-3|-
CASSYSPGLVLGEQYF
TGTGCCAGCAGTTACTCCCCGGGACTAGTCCTCGGGGAGCAGTACTTC
>TRBJ2-3|-|TRBV6-5|-
CASSYGAPSTDTQYF
TGTGCCAGCAGTTATGGGGCGCCCAGCACAGATACGCAGTATTTT
>TRBJ2-4|TRBD2|TRBV10-3|-
CAISGGSNPLAKNIQYF
TGTGCCATCAGTGGCGGGAGCAACCCTCTTGCCAAAAACATTCAGTACTTC
>TRBJ1-1|TRBD1|TRBV6-2/TRBV6-3|-
CASSWTGGTEAFF
TGTGCCAGCAGTTGGACAGGGGGCACTGAAGCTTTCTTT
>TRBJ1-2|-|TRBV11-2|-
CASSSGTSFNYGYTF
TGTGCCAGCAGCTCCGGGACTTCGTTTAACTATGGCTACACCTTC
>TRBJ2-3|-|TRBV9|once
CASSAGDWLVGTQYF
TGTGCCAGCAGCGCGGGGGACTGGCTAGTAGGTACGCAGTATTTT
>TRBJ2-1|TRBD1|TRBV18|-
CASSSFGQGEYNEQFF
TGTGCCAGCTCCTCATTTGGACAGGGAGAATACAATGAGCAGTTCTTC
>TRBJ2-6|TRBD2|TRBV4-1|-
CASSHSASGRASGANVLTF
TGCGCCAGCAGCCATTCTGCTAGCGGGAGGGCTTCGGGGGCCAACGTCCTGACTTTC
>TRBJ2-4|-|TRBV13|-
CASSLGHGEDKNIQYF
TGTGCCAGCAGCTTAGGCCACGGGGAGGACAAAAACATTCAGTACTTC
>TRBJ1-5|-|TRBV5-6|-
CAIQGCESNQPQHF
TGTGCCATCCAGGGGTGCGAGAGCAATCAGCCCCAGCATTTT
>TRBJ2-5|TRBD2|TRBV7-3|-
CASSYLAGGQETQYF
TGTGCCAGCAGCTACCTAGCGGGGGGGCAAGAGACCCAGTACTTC
>TRBJ1-2|-|TRBV6-6|-
CASEQGYGYTF
TGTGCCAGCGAACAGGGTTATGGCTACACCTTC
>TRBJ2-1|-|TRBV6-1|-
CASSDRGGAYNEQFF
TGTGCCAGCAGTGATAGGGGGGGGGCCTACAATGAGCAGTTCTTC
>TRBJ2-3|-|TRBV18|-
CASSPSEGTQYF
TGTGCCAGCTCACCATCGGAGGGTACGCAGTATTTT
>TRBJ2-5|-|TRBV24-1|-
CATSETQRGLHETQYF
TGTGCCACCAGTGAAACCCAGAGAGGGTTGCACGAGACCCAGTACTTC
>TRBJ1-5|TRBD1|TRBV10-1|once
CASSDRGNQPQHF
TGCGCCAGCAGTGACAGGGGGAATCAGCCCCAGCATTTT